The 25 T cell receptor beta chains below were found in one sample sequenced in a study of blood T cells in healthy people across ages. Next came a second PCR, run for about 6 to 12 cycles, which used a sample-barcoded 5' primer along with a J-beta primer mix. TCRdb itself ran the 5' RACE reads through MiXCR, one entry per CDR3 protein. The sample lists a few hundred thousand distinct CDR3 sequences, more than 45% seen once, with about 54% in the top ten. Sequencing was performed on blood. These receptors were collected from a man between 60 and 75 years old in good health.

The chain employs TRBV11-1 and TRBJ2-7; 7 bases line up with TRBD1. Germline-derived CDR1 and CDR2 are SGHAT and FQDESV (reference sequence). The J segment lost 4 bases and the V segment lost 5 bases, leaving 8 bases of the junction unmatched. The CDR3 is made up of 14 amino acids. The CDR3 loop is CASSLSDRVYEQYF. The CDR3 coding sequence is TGTGCCAGCAGCCTGAGTGACAGGGTATACGAGCAGTACTTC.

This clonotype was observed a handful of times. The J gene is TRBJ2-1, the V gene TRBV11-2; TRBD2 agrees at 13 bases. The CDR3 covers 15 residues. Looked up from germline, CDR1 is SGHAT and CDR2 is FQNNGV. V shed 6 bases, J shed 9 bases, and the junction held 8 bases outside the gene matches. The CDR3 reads CASRWTSGSGSEQFF. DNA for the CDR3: TGTGCCAGCAGATGGACTAGCGGGAGTGGGAGTGAGCAGTTCTTC.

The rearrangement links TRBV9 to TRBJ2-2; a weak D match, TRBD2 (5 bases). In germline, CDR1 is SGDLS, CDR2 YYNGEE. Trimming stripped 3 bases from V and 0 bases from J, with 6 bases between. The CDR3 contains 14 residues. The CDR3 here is CASSGTPNTGELFF. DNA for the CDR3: TGTGCCAGCAGCGGGACTCCGAACACCGGGGAGCTGTTTTTT.

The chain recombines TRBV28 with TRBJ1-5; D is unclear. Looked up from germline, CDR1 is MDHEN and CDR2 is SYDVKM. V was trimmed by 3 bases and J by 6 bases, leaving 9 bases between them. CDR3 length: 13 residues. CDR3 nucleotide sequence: TGTGCCAGCAGTTTTAGGGCTGGTCAGCCCCAGCATTTT. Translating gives CASSFRAGQPQHF.

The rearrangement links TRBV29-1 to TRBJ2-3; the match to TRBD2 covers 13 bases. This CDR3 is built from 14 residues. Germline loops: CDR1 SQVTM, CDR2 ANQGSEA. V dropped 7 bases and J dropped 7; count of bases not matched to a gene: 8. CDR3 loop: CSAGGGLAGNTQYF. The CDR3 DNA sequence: TGCAGCGCCGGGGGGGGACTAGCGGGGAATACGCAGTATTTT.

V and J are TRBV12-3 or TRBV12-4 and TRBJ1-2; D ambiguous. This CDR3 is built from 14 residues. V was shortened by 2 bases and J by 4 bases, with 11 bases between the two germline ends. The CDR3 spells CASSLIAALYGYTF. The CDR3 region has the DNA TGTGCCAGCAGTTTAATTGCTGCCCTCTATGGCTACACCTTC.

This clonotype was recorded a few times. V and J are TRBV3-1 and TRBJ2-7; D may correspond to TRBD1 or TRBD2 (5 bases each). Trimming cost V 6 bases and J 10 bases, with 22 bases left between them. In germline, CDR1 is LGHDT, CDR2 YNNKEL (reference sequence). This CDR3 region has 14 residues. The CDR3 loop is CASRRSGPTRGQYF. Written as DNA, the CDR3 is TGTGCCAGCAGGCGATCGGGACCCACGAGAGGCCAGTACTTC.

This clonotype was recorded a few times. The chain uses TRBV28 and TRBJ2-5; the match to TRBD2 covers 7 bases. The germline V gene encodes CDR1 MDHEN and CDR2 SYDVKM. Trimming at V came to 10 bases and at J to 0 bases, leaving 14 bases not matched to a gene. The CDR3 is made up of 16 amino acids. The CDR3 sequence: CATLGSGGSYQETQYF. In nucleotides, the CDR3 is TGTGCCACCTTGGGGTCGGGCGGGAGCTACCAAGAGACCCAGTACTTC.

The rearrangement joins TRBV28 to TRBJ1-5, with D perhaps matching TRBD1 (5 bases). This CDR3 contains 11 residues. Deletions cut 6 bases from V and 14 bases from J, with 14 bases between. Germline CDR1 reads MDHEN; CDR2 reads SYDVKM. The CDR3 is CASRGGAREHF. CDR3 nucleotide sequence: TGTGCCAGCAGAGGAGGGGCACGCGAGCATTTT.

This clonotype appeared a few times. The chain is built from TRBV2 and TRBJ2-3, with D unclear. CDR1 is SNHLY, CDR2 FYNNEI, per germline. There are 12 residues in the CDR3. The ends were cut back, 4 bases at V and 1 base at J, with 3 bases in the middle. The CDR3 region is CASSGGTDTQYF. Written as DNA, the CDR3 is TGTGCCAGCAGTGGCGGCACAGATACGCAGTATTTT.

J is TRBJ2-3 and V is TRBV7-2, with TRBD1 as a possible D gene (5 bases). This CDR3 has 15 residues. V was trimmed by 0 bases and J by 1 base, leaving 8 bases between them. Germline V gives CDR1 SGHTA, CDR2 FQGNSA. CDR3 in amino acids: CASSLAGHRTDTQYF. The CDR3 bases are TGTGCCAGCAGCTTAGCGGGGCACCGCACAGATACGCAGTATTTT.

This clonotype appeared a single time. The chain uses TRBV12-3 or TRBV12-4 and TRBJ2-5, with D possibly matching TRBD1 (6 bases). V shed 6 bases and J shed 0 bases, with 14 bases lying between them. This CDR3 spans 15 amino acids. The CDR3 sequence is CASSSYGQNQETQYF. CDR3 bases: TGTGCCAGCAGCTCCTACGGACAGAACCAAGAGACCCAGTACTTC.

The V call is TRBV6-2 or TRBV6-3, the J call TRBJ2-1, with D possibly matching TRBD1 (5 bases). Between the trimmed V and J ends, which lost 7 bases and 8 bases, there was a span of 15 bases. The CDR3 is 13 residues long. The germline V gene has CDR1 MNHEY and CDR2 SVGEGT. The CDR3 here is CASIHGQGYEQFF. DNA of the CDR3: TGTGCCAGCATTCACGGGCAGGGCTATGAGCAGTTCTTC.

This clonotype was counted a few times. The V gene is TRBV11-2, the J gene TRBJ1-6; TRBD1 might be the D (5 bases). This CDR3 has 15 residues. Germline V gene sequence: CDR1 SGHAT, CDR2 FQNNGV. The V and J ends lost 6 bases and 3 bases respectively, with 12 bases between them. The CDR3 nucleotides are TGTGCCAGCAGGACGACCGACAGCTATAATTCACCCCTCCACTTT. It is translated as CASRTTDSYNSPLHF.

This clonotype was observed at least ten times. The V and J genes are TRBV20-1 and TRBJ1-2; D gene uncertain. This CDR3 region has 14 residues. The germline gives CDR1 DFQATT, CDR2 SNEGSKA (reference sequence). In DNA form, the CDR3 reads TGCACCTTAGCCCCACGGAGCGCTAACTATGGCTACACCTTC. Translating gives CTLAPRSANYGYTF.

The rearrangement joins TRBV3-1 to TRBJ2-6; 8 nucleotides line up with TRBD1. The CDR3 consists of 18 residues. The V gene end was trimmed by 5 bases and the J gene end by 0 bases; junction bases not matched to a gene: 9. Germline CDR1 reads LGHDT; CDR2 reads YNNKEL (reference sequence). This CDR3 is CASSKAGTGASGANVLTF. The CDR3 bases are TGTGCCAGCAGCAAGGCCGGGACAGGCGCCTCTGGGGCCAACGTCCTGACTTTC.

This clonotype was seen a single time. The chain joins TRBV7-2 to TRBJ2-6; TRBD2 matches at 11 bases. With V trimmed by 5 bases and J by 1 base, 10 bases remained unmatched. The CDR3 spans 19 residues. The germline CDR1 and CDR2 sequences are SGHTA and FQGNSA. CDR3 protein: CASSKLSGGAGSGANVLTF. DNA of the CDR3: TGTGCCAGCAGCAAACTTAGCGGGGGGGCCGGTTCTGGGGCCAACGTCCTGACTTTC.

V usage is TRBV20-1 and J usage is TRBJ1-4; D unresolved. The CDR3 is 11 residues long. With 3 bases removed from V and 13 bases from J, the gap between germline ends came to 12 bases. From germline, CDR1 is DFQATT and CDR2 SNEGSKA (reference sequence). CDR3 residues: CSARGGSLLFF. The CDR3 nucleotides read TGCAGTGCTAGGGGTGGCAGTTTACTGTTTTTT.

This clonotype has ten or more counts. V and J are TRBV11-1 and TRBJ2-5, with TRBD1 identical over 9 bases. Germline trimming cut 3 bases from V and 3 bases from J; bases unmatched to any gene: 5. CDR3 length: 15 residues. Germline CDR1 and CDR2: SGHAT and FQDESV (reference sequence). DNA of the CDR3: TGTGCCAGCAGCTTGGGACAGGGAAGCGAAGAGACCCAGTACTTC. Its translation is CASSLGQGSEETQYF.

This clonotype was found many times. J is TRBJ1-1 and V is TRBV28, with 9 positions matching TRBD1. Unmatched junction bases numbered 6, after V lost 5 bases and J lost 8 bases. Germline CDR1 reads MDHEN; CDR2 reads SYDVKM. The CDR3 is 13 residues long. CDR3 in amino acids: CASSLQTGGEAFF. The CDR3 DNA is TGTGCCAGCAGTCTACAGACAGGGGGGGAAGCTTTCTTT.

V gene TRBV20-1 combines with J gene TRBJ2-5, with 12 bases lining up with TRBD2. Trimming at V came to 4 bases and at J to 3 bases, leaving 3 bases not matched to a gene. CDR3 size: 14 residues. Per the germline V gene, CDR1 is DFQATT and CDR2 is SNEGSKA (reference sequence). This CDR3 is CSAIGLAGKETQYF. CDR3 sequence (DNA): TGCAGTGCTATAGGACTAGCGGGGAAAGAGACCCAGTACTTC.

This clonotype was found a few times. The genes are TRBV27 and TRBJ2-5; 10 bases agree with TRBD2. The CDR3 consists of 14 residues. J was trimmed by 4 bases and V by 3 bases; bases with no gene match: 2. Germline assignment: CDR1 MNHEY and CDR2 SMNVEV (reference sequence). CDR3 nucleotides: TGTGCCAGCAGTTTCCAGCGGGGGGGAGAGACCCAGTACTTC. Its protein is CASSFQRGGETQYF.

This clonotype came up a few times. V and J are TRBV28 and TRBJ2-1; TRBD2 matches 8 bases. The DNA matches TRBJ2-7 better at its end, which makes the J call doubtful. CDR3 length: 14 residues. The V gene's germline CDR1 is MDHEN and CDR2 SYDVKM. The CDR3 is CASRRGGSYNEQYF. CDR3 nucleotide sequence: TGTGCCAGCCGCCGGGGGGGCTCGTACAATGAGCAGTACTTC.

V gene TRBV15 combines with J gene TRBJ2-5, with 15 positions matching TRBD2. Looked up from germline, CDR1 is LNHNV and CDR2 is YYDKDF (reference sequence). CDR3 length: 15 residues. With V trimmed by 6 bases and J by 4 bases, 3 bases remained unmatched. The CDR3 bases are TGTGCCACCAGGTCGGGACTAGCGGGAGGAGAGACCCAGTACTTC. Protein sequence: CATRSGLAGGETQYF.

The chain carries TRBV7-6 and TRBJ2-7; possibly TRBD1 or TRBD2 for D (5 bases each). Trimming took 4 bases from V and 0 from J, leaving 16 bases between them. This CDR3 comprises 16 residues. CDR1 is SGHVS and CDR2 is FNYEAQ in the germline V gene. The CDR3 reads CASSSRAGRASYEQYF. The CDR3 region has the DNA TGTGCCAGCAGCTCCCGTGCAGGGCGGGCCTCCTACGAGCAGTACTTC.